This is a list of T cell receptor beta chains from one sample in a study of shared clonotypes between healthy human individuals. TCRdb's copy holds only in-frame clones and misses some; the assay was immunoSEQ multiplex PCR. The sample lists hundreds of thousands of clones, 85% to 95% occurring once. Sequenced material: naive CD8+ T cells sorted from blood. The receptor set was obtained from a woman in her 30s in good health. CDR3s include the opening cysteine and the closing phenylalanine or tryptophan. The D gene is left open where the match is weak. Not all rows give a size; the values are once, few, many and, for expanded clones, a class.

D: NA; V: TRBV6-5; size: NA; J: TRBJ1-5; CDR3: CASSYTGNQPQHF; DNA: TGTGCCAGCAGTTACACAGGGAATCAGCCCCAGCATTTT
D: NA; V: TRBV5-5; size: NA; J: TRBJ2-5; CDR3: CASSSAEQETQYF; DNA: TGTGCCAGCAGCTCGGCGGAACAAGAGACCCAGTACTTC
D: NA; V: TRBV6-5; size: NA; J: TRBJ2-1; CDR3: CASSYTSAGVYNEQFF; DNA: TGTGCCAGCAGTTACACCTCAGCGGGTGTTTACAATGAGCAGTTCTTC
D: TRBD1; V: TRBV30; size: NA; J: TRBJ1-2; CDR3: CAWSEGTGEVFYTF; DNA: TGTGCCTGGAGTGAAGGGACAGGGGAGGTTTTCTACACCTTC
D: NA; V: TRBV5-4; size: NA; J: TRBJ2-7; CDR3: CASRSAGNEQYF; DNA: TGTGCCAGCAGGTCCGCAGGGAACGAGCAGTACTTC
D: TRBD2; V: TRBV27; size: NA; J: TRBJ2-2; CDR3: CASSSGLAGGGTGELFF; DNA: TGTGCCAGCAGTTCGGGACTAGCGGGAGGTGGGACCGGGGAGCTGTTTTTT
D: TRBD2; V: TRBV28; size: NA; J: TRBJ2-3; CDR3: CASRPQGGPVNTQYF; DNA: TGTGCCAGCAGGCCCCAGGGAGGGCCGGTGAATACGCAGTATTTT
D: TRBD1; V: TRBV30; size: NA; J: TRBJ1-5; CDR3: CAWSDATGSESQPQHF; DNA: TGTGCCTGGAGTGATGCGACAGGGAGTGAAAGCCAGCCCCAGCATTTT
D: TRBD1; V: TRBV6-5; size: NA; J: TRBJ2-7; CDR3: CATFQGVGHEQYF; DNA: TGTGCCACGTTTCAGGGGGTGGGTCACGAGCAGTACTTC
D: NA; V: TRBV5-6; size: NA; J: TRBJ1-5; CDR3: CASSLAGALSQPQHF; DNA: TGTGCCAGCAGCTTGGCAGGGGCCCTATCTCAGCCCCAGCATTTT
D: NA; V: TRBV20-1; size: NA; J: TRBJ2-7; CDR3: CSARDPYEQYF; DNA: TGCAGTGCTAGGGACCCCTACGAGCAGTACTTC
D: NA; V: TRBV7-9; size: NA; J: TRBJ2-6; CDR3: CASSLAERSSGANVLTF; DNA: TGTGCCAGCAGCTTAGCGGAAAGAAGCTCTGGGGCCAACGTCCTGACTTTC
D: NA; V: TRBV4-1; size: NA; J: TRBJ1-1; CDR3: CASSWGIGPTEAFF; DNA: TGCGCCAGCAGTTGGGGTATAGGGCCCACTGAAGCTTTCTTT
D: TRBD1; V: TRBV19; size: NA; J: TRBJ2-7; CDR3: CASSISGDSTLEQYF; DNA: TGTGCCAGTAGTATAAGTGGGGACAGTACCCTCGAGCAGTACTTC
D: NA; V: TRBV7-9; size: few; J: TRBJ2-7; CDR3: CASSLGPTGRSYEQYF; DNA: TGTGCCAGCAGCTTAGGGCCGACAGGACGGTCCTACGAGCAGTACTTC
D: TRBD2; V: TRBV15; size: NA; J: TRBJ2-5; CDR3: CATSRDPLRTSGSETQYF; DNA: TGTGCCACCAGCAGAGATCCCCTAAGGACTAGCGGGTCAGAGACCCAGTACTTC
D: NA; V: TRBV27; size: NA; J: TRBJ2-3; CDR3: CASSFSPSTDTQYF; DNA: TGTGCCAGCAGTTTCAGCCCTAGCACAGATACGCAGTATTTT
D: NA; V: TRBV28; size: NA; J: TRBJ2-7; CDR3: CASSSPYEQYF; DNA: TGTGCCAGCAGTAGTCCCTACGAGCAGTACTTC
D: NA; V: TRBV11-2; size: NA; J: TRBJ2-2; CDR3: CASSFVERELFF; DNA: TGTGCCAGCAGCTTTGTAGAGAGGGAGCTGTTTTTT
D: NA; V: TRBV19; size: NA; J: TRBJ2-1; CDR3: CASSGPTVVEQFF; DNA: TGTGCCAGTAGTGGACCGACGGTTGTTGAGCAGTTCTTC
D: NA; V: TRBV15; size: NA; J: TRBJ2-6; CDR3: CATSRARAGANVLTF; DNA: TGTGCCACCAGCAGAGCCCGGGCTGGGGCCAACGTCCTGACTTTC
D: TRBD2; V: TRBV20-1; size: once; J: TRBJ2-1; CDR3: CSGGGSEQFF; DNA: TGCAGTGGGGGAGGGAGTGAGCAGTTCTTC
D: NA; V: TRBV10-3; size: NA; J: TRBJ1-1; CDR3: CAISEQVGAEAFF; DNA: TGTGCCATCAGTGAGCAGGTGGGCGCTGAAGCTTTCTTT
D: NA; V: TRBV6-1; size: NA; J: TRBJ2-3; CDR3: CASSDRPDPPLWDTQYF; DNA: NA
D: TRBD1; V: TRBV13; size: NA; J: TRBJ2-7; CDR3: CASSLGLRTGRGEQYF; DNA: TGTGCCAGCAGCTTAGGCCTCAGGACAGGGCGTGGCGAGCAGTACTTC
D: TRBD1; V: TRBV5-1; size: NA; J: TRBJ2-7; CDR3: CASRQGKYEQYF; DNA: TGCGCCAGCCGACAGGGTAAATACGAGCAGTACTTC
D: NA; V: TRBV27; size: NA; J: TRBJ2-1; CDR3: CASSILGEVLNEQFF; DNA: TGTGCCAGCAGTATCCTGGGGGAAGTTTTAAATGAGCAGTTCTTC
D: TRBD1; V: TRBV19; size: NA; J: TRBJ2-1; CDR3: CASSIPGQGRGNEQFF; DNA: TGTGCCAGTAGTATCCCGGGACAGGGTCGGGGCAATGAGCAGTTCTTC
D: NA; V: TRBV27; size: NA; J: TRBJ2-7; CDR3: CASSLQGRGTYEQYF; DNA: TGTGCCAGCAGTTTACAGGGGAGAGGGACCTACGAGCAGTACTTC
D: TRBD1; V: TRBV4-1; size: NA; J: TRBJ1-5; CDR3: CASSISTGGLGSNQPQHF; DNA: TGCGCCAGCAGCATAAGCACAGGGGGACTTGGTAGCAATCAGCCCCAGCATTTT
D: NA; V: TRBV6-5; size: NA; J: TRBJ2-2; CDR3: CASSYSGTGELFF; DNA: TGTGCCAGCAGTTACTCCGGTACCGGGGAGCTGTTTTTT
D: NA; V: TRBV11-1; size: NA; J: TRBJ2-7; CDR3: CASSFVSTPVYEQYF; DNA: TGTGCCAGCAGCTTTGTCTCTACTCCGGTCTACGAGCAGTACTTC
D: NA; V: TRBV7-6; size: NA; J: TRBJ2-7; CDR3: CASSSGSGGSYEQYF; DNA: TGTGCCAGCAGCTCAGGCTCCGGGGGCTCCTACGAGCAGTACTTC
D: TRBD2; V: TRBV19; size: NA; J: TRBJ2-1; CDR3: CASSISGEGYNEQFF; DNA: TGTGCCAGTAGTATTAGCGGGGAGGGGTACAATGAGCAGTTCTTC
D: NA; V: TRBV30; size: NA; J: TRBJ1-2; CDR3: CAWSVGAGRDYGYTF; DNA: TGTGCCTGGAGTGTAGGGGCAGGGCGCGACTATGGCTACACCTTC
D: NA; V: TRBV21-1; size: NA; J: TRBJ1-5; CDR3: CASREDISNQPQHF; DNA: TGTGCCAGCAGGGAGGACATTAGCAATCAGCCCCAGCATTTT
D: NA; V: TRBV29-1; size: NA; J: TRBJ2-2; CDR3: CSVHSEGNTGELFF; DNA: TGCAGCGTCCATTCCGAAGGAAACACCGGGGAGCTGTTTTTT
D: TRBD2; V: TRBV7-3; size: once; J: TRBJ2-7; CDR3: CASSLIGTSEQYF; DNA: TGTGCCAGCAGCTTAATTGGGACTAGCGAGCAGTACTTC
D: NA; V: TRBV2; size: NA; J: TRBJ2-3; CDR3: CASSANRGGADTQYF; DNA: TGTGCCAGCAGTGCCAATCGAGGTGGTGCAGATACGCAGTATTTT
D: NA; V: TRBV28; size: NA; J: TRBJ2-1; CDR3: CASSGGNEQFF; DNA: TGTGCCAGCAGTGGAGGCAATGAGCAGTTCTTC
D: TRBD1; V: TRBV11-2; size: NA; J: TRBJ2-7; CDR3: CASSLGQGAFEQYF; DNA: TGTGCCAGCAGCTTAGGGCAGGGGGCGTTTGAGCAGTACTTC
D: TRBD1; V: TRBV27; size: NA; J: TRBJ2-1; CDR3: CASSPQGARAYNEQFF; DNA: TGTGCCAGCAGTCCCCAGGGGGCGCGGGCCTACAATGAGCAGTTCTTC
D: TRBD2; V: TRBV30; size: NA; J: TRBJ2-7; CDR3: CAWSAQREGLYEQYF; DNA: TGTGCCTGGAGTGCCCAGCGGGAGGGCCTATACGAGCAGTACTTC
D: NA; V: TRBV30; size: NA; J: TRBJ1-1; CDR3: CAWILPLEAFF; DNA: TGTGCCTGGATCTTACCTCTTGAAGCTTTCTTT
D: NA; V: TRBV4-1; size: NA; J: TRBJ2-7; CDR3: CASSQDPGLTYEQYF; DNA: TGCGCCAGCAGCCAAGATCCAGGGTTGACCTACGAGCAGTACTTC
D: NA; V: TRBV2; size: NA; J: TRBJ1-2; CDR3: CASSEGTYGYTF; DNA: TGTGCCAGCAGTGAAGGGACCTATGGCTACACCTTC
D: NA; V: TRBV5-6; size: NA; J: TRBJ2-7; CDR3: CASSPAGAPYEQYF; DNA: TGTGCCAGCAGCCCCGCCGGGGCACCCTACGAGCAGTACTTC
D: NA; V: TRBV19; size: NA; J: TRBJ1-1; CDR3: CASSISGEGTGIFF; DNA: TGTGCCAGTAGTATATCGGGGGAAGGAACTGGGATTTTCTTT